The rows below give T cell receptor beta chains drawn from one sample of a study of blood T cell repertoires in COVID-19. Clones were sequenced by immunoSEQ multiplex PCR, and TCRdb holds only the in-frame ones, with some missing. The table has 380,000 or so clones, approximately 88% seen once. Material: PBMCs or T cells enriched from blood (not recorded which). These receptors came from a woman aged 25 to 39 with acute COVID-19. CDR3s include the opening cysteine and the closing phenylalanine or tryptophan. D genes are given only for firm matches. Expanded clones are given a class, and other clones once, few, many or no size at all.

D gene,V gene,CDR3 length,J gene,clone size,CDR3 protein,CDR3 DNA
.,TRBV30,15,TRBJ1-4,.,CAWSQGLSGNEKLFF,TGTGCCTGGAGTCAGGGCCTGAGTGGTAATGAAAAACTGTTTTTT
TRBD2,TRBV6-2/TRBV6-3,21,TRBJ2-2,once,CASSSRPGLAGGPRSTGELFF,TGTGCCAGCAGTTCTAGACCGGGACTAGCGGGGGGCCCGCGGAGCACCGGGGAGCTGTTTTTT
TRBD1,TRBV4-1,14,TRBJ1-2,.,CASSYTGTVYGYTF,TGCGCCAGCAGCTACACCGGGACAGTCTATGGCTACACCTTC
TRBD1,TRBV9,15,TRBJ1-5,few,CASSLGTGSGQPQHF,TGTGCCAGCAGCCTTGGGACAGGTTCGGGTCAGCCCCAGCATTTT
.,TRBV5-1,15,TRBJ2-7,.,CASSSAPVPAYEQYF,TGCGCCAGCAGCTCTGCCCCAGTGCCAGCCTACGAGCAGTACTTC
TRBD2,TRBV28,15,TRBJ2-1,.,CASSLSSGGLYEQFF,TGTGCCAGCAGTTTAAGTAGCGGGGGGCTTTATGAGCAGTTCTTC
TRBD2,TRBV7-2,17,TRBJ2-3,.,CASSLITLLAGPDTQYF,TGTGCCAGCAGCCTTATAACTCTACTAGCGGGGCCAGATACGCAGTATTTT
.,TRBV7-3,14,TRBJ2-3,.,CASSLGTVTDTQYF,TGTGCCAGCAGCCTAGGTACCGTCACAGATACGCAGTATTTT
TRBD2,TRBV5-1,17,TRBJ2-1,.,CASSFGLAGAPHYEQFF,TGCGCCAGCAGCTTTGGGCTAGCGGGGGCGCCGCACTATGAGCAGTTCTTC
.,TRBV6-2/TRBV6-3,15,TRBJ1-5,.,CASSSAGTGNQPQHF,TGTGCCAGCAGTTCGGCGGGTACGGGCAATCAGCCCCAGCATTTT
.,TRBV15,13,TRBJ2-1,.,CATSREGANEQFF,TGTGCCACCAGCAGAGAGGGGGCCAATGAGCAGTTCTTC
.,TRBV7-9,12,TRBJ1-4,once,CASSRLSEKLFF,TGTGCCAGCTCTAGACTATCTGAAAAACTGTTTTTT
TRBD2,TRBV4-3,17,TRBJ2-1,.,CASSQTTGGLSYNEQFF,TGCGCCAGCAGCCAAACAACGGGGGGGCTATCCTACAATGAGCAGTTCTTC
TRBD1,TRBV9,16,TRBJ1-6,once,CASSAEQGGLLTPLHF,TGTGCCAGCAGCGCCGAGCAGGGGGGCCTACTAACACCCCTCCACTTT
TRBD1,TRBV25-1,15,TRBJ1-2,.,CASSDRDSGDYGYTF,TGTGCCAGCAGTGACCGGGACAGCGGCGACTATGGCTACACCTTC
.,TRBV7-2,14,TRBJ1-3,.,CASSLGQRRNTIYF,TGTGCCAGCAGCTTAGGACAGAGAAGAAACACCATATATTTT
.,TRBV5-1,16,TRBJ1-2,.,CASSSDGRGSNYGYTF,TGCGCCAGCAGCTCAGACGGGAGGGGCTCTAACTATGGCTACACCTTC
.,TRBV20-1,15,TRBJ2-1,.,CSASWAGAPPGEQFF,TGCAGTGCTAGTTGGGCGGGGGCCCCCCCTGGTGAGCAGTTCTTC
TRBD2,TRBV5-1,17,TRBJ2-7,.,CASSLSLAGGGAPEQYF,TGCGCCAGCAGCTTGTCACTAGCGGGTGGTGGGGCTCCCGAGCAGTACTTC
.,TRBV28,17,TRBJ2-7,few,CASSLTTQGFGSYEQYF,TGTGCCAGCAGTTTGACGACCCAGGGTTTTGGGTCCTACGAGCAGTACTTC
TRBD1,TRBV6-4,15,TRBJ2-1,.,CASSVGTGGRNEQFF,TGTGCCAGCAGTGTAGGGACAGGGGGAAGGAATGAGCAGTTCTTC
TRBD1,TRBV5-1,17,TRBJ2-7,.,CASSKGTGLRGGYEQYF,TGCGCCAGCAGCAAAGGGACAGGGCTCCGGGGTGGCTACGAGCAGTACTTC
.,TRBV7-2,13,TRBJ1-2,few,CASSLIRGYGYTF,TGTGCCAGCAGCTTAATCAGGGGATATGGCTACACCTTC
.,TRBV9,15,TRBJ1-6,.,CASSRSDSMGSPLHF,TGTGCCAGCAGCCGAAGCGACAGTATGGGTTCACCCCTCCACTTT
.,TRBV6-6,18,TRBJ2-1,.,CASSPKPGPRGTLGEQFF,TGTGCCAGCAGTCCTAAGCCCGGACCCCGGGGTACCCTCGGTGAGCAGTTCTTC
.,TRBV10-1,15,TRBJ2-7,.,CASSGNRDTWGEQYF,TGCGCCAGCAGTGGGAACCGGGACACCTGGGGCGAGCAGTACTTC
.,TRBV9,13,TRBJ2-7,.,CASSLGEAYEQYF,TGTGCCAGCAGTCTCGGTGAGGCCTACGAGCAGTACTTC
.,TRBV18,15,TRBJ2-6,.,CASSPLLSGANVLTF,TGTGCCAGCTCACCGTTACTCTCTGGGGCCAACGTCCTGACTTTC
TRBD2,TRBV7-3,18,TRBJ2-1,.,CASSLMATSGGATNEQFF,TGTGCCAGCAGCTTAATGGCCACTAGCGGGGGGGCAACGAATGAGCAGTTCTTC
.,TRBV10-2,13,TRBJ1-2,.,CASTLETNYGYTF,TGCGCCAGCACCCTAGAGACTAACTATGGCTACACCTTC
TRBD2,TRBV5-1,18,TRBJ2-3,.,CASSLTGGGTASTDTQYF,TGCGCCAGCAGCTTGACTGGCGGGGGGACCGCTAGCACAGATACGCAGTATTTT
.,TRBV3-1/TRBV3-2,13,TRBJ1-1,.,CASSPDTNTEAFF,TGTGCCAGCAGCCCGGACACAAACACTGAAGCTTTCTTT
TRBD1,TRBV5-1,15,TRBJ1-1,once,CASSLRLTGHTEAFF,TGCGCCAGCAGCTTGCGGCTGACAGGGCACACTGAAGCTTTCTTT
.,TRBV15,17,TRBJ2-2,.,CATSRETNPRKGGELFF,TGTGCCACCAGCAGAGAGACTAACCCCCGAAAAGGTGGGGAGCTGTTTTTT
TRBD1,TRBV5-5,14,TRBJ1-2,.,CASSPVRDRRLDTF,TGTGCCAGCAGCCCGGTAAGGGACAGGAGGTTAGACACCTTC
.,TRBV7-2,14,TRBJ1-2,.,CASSPAGRAYGYTF,TGTGCCAGCAGCCCCGCCGGGAGAGCATATGGCTACACCTTC
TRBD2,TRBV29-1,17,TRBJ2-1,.,CSVEEWETSGGIDEQFF,TGCAGCGTTGAAGAATGGGAGACTAGCGGGGGGATAGATGAGCAGTTCTTC
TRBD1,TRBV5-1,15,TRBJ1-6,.,CASSWDRGPNSPLHF,TGCGCCAGCAGTTGGGACAGGGGGCCTAATTCACCCCTCCACTTT
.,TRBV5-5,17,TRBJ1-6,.,CASSLSLGHLYNSPLHF,TGTGCCAGCAGCTTGTCCCTGGGGCACCTCTATAATTCACCCCTCCACTTT
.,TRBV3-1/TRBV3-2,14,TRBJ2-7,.,CASSPTGPTYEQYF,TGTGCCAGCAGCCCCACAGGGCCTACCTACGAGCAGTACTTC